Following are 8 T cell receptor beta chains from one sample sequenced in a study of T cells after yellow fever vaccination. One entry per CDR3 protein results from TCRdb running MiXCR on the 5' RACE reads. The sample lists around 500,000 distinct CDR3 sequences; 20% to 25% were seen once. Sample: PBMCs, taken approximately 22 days after the first yellow fever vaccination. Source of these receptors: a man between 18 and 35 years old who received the YFV17D yellow fever vaccine.

This clonotype showed up just a few times. The rearrangement links TRBV6-1 to TRBJ2-7; 8 nucleotides line up with TRBD1. Per germline, CDR1 MNHNS and CDR2 SASEGT. V gave up 6 bases and J gave up 4 bases; unmatched junction bases: 11. The CDR3 consists of 15 residues. The CDR3 DNA reads as TGTGCCAGCAGCAGCGGACAGGGACACGTTTACGAGCAGTACTTC. The encoded protein is CASSSGQGHVYEQYF.

Here the CDR3 DNA reads TGTGCCAGCAGCGTAGTTTCGACGACAGATACGCAGTATTTT. Amino acids: CASSVVSTTDTQYF. The chain employs TRBV9 and TRBJ2-3, with D unclear. Deletions cut 0 bases from V and 3 bases from J, with 8 bases between. CDR3 length equals 14 residues. CDR1 SGDLS and CDR2 YYNGEE come from the germline V gene.

The chain carries TRBV7-4 and TRBJ1-5; D uncertain. Deletions cut 5 bases from V and 0 bases from J, with 11 bases between. The CDR3 runs to 15 residues. CDR1 and CDR2 (germline): SGHVT, SQSDAQ. The CDR3 loop is CASSPQRYSNQPQHF. In DNA form, the CDR3 reads TGTGCCAGCAGCCCCCAGCGGTATAGCAATCAGCCCCAGCATTTT.

The V and J genes are TRBV9 and TRBJ2-2; tentatively, D is TRBD2 (6 bases). The V and J ends lost 3 bases and 6 bases respectively, with 15 bases between them. Germline CDR1 reads SGDLS; CDR2 reads YYNGEE. This CDR3 region has 15 residues. CDR3 bases: TGTGCCAGCAGCGCGGATTGCAGGGAGGCCGGGGAGCTGTTTTTT. Translation gives CASSADCREAGELFF.

The chain recombines TRBV19 with TRBJ2-2; D ambiguous. V was shortened by 2 bases and J by 7 bases, with 8 bases between the two germline ends. Per germline, CDR1 LNHDA and CDR2 SQIVND (reference sequence). The CDR3 length is 13 residues. The CDR3 nucleotides are TGTGCCAGTAGTATACTAGTTGGCGGGGAGCTGTTTTTT. Translating it yields CASSILVGGELFF.

This clonotype showed up just a few times. The chain couples TRBV6-1 to TRBJ1-4; no clear D gene. The CDR3 runs to 14 residues. Germline V CDR1 and CDR2: MNHNS, SASEGT. V lost 7 bases and J 4 bases, leaving 13 bases between the germline ends. The CDR3 is CASKRPEINEKLFF. CDR3 nucleotides: TGTGCCAGCAAACGACCCGAAATTAATGAAAAACTGTTTTTT.

This clonotype was counted only a few times. V and J are TRBV9 and TRBJ2-1; 10 bases are shared with TRBD1. J lost 7 bases, V lost 4 bases, and 2 bases had no gene match. Germline CDR1 is SGDLS and CDR2 is YYNGEE. This CDR3 is 13 amino acids long. The CDR3 spells CASSRTGGNEQFF. The CDR3 coding sequence is TGTGCCAGCAGCCGGACAGGGGGGAATGAGCAGTTCTTC.

This clonotype appeared a few times. The gene calls are TRBV5-5 and TRBJ2-7; D call uncertain. This CDR3 region has 18 residues. Trimming removed 5 bases at V and 6 bases at J, with 30 bases between. Germline-derived CDR1 and CDR2 are SGHKS and YYEKEE (reference sequence). CDR3 protein: CASSPSFGCVAGPCEQYV. In nucleotides, the CDR3 is TGTGCCAGCAGTCCCAGCTTCGGGTGTGTGGCAGGCCCGTGCGAGCAGTACGTC.